This entry lists 28 T cell receptor beta chains sequenced from one sample in a study of CD8 T cells in Susac syndrome. RNA, at 0.5 to 1 ug, was reverse transcribed with random hexamers. TCRdb called the immunoSEQ multiplex PCR reads again in MiXCR, with one record for every CDR3 protein. The sample carries about 280,000 distinct CDR3 sequences, 70% to 90% recorded once. The sample taken for sequencing was CD8+ T cells from PBMCs. Receptors originate from a human donor with multiple sclerosis.

V is TRBV28 and J is TRBJ2-7; tentatively, D is TRBD1 (6 bases). Trimming shortened V by 3 bases and J by 5 bases, and 11 bases separated the two germline ends. This CDR3 has 13 amino acids. Looked up from germline, CDR1 is MDHEN and CDR2 is SYDVKM. CDR3 sequence reads: CASSFQGINEQYF. CDR3 DNA sequence: TGTGCCAGCAGTTTCCAGGGGATCAACGAGCAGTACTTC.

The chain joins TRBV10-3 to TRBJ2-2; D is ambiguous. The CDR3 runs to 13 residues. Trimming took 2 bases from V and 8 from J, leaving 9 bases between them. Germline assignment: CDR1 ENHRY and CDR2 SYGVKD. CDR3: CAISEIGTGELFF. In DNA form, the CDR3 reads TGTGCCATCAGTGAGATCGGAACGGGGGAGCTGTTTTTT.

This clonotype was seen only a few times. This chain links TRBV27 with TRBJ2-2, with D possibly being TRBD2 (5 bases). Trimming took 2 bases from V and 7 from J, leaving 5 bases between them. The CDR3 has 12 residues. CDR1 is MNHEY, CDR2 SMNVEV, per germline (reference sequence). The DNA for the CDR3 is TGTGCCAGCAGTTTACGGGGCGGGGAGCTGTTTTTT. It is translated as CASSLRGGELFF.

The chain joins TRBV7-9 to TRBJ1-2; the D is unclear. The CDR3 contains 14 residues. Trimming left V 5 bases short and J 4 bases short, with 14 bases between. Germline V gives CDR1 SEHNR, CDR2 FQNEAQ (reference sequence). For the CDR3, the DNA is TGTGCCAGCAGCCCCGCCCCGCTAGGCTATGGCTACACCTTC. This translates into CASSPAPLGYGYTF.

This chain joins TRBV29-1 and TRBJ2-7; 9 bases are shared with TRBD1. In germline, CDR1 is SQVTM, CDR2 ANQGSEA. This CDR3 region has 16 residues. V lost 7 bases to trimming and J lost 0 bases; unmatched junction nucleotides: 13. The CDR3 spells CSATGTGYPSSYEQYF. CDR3 sequence (DNA): TGCAGCGCCACCGGGACAGGGTACCCTTCCTCCTACGAGCAGTACTTC.

The rearrangement links TRBV27 to TRBJ1-4, with a tentative D call TRBD1 (5 bases). Looked up from germline, CDR1 is MNHEY and CDR2 is SMNVEV (reference sequence). The CDR3 covers 16 residues. The V and J ends lost 4 bases and 5 bases respectively, with 17 bases between them. CDR3 nucleotide sequence: TGTGCCAGCAGTTCCCTCTTTGGACAATGGAATGAAAAACTGTTTTTT. Translated, it gives CASSSLFGQWNEKLFF.

This clonotype showed up just a few times. The rearrangement links TRBV5-1 to TRBJ2-7; TRBD2 matches at 10 bases. Looked up from germline, CDR1 is SGHRS and CDR2 is YFSETQ. With V trimmed by 4 bases and J by 5 bases, 12 bases remained unmatched. The CDR3 spans 16 residues. CDR3 sequence (DNA): TGCGCCAGCAGCCCCGGACTAGCGGACCCGTATAACGAGCAGTACTTC. This codes for CASSPGLADPYNEQYF. Supplemented by reference TRBV5-1 and TRBJ2-7, the full variable domain reads KAGVTQTPRYLIKTRGQQVTLSCSPISGHRSVSWYQQTPGQGLQFLFEYFSETQRNKGNFPGRFSGRQFSNSRSEMNVSTLELGDSALYLCASSPGLADPYNEQYFGPGTRLTVT.

The CDR3 reads CASSHRGQAYTEAFF. CDR3 coding DNA: TGCGCCAGCAGCCACCGCGGACAGGCGTACACTGAAGCTTTCTTT. The chain uses TRBV4-1 and TRBJ1-1, with 7 nucleotides matching TRBD1. Germline-derived CDR1 and CDR2 are MGHRA and YSYEKL. V shed 3 bases, J shed 3 bases, and the junction held 7 bases outside the gene matches. The CDR3 sequence is 15 residues long.

This clonotype has more than one count but fewer than ten. CDR3 protein: CASSTRGGNTIYF. The DNA for the CDR3 is TGTGCCAGCAGTACCCGGGGCGGAAACACCATATATTTT. The V gene is TRBV6-1, the J gene TRBJ1-3; D is possibly TRBD1 (5 bases). CDR1 MNHNS and CDR2 SASEGT come from the germline V gene. The V and J ends lost 5 bases and 4 bases respectively, with 9 bases between them. This CDR3 is 13 amino acids long.

J is TRBJ2-1 and V is TRBV28; D is unresolved. Germline V gene lookup returns CDR1 MDHEN and CDR2 SYDVKM. V was cut by 5 bases and J by 6 bases, with 14 bases left in between. The CDR3 has 14 residues. CDR3 loop: CASSPLRRFNEQFF. DNA for the CDR3: TGTGCCAGCAGTCCCTTGCGCAGGTTCAATGAGCAGTTCTTC.

The chain is built from TRBV28 and TRBJ2-3, with D perhaps being TRBD1 or TRBD2 (5 bases each). The CDR3 has 17 residues. Between the trimmed V and J ends, which lost 3 bases and 0 bases, there was a span of 16 bases. Per germline, CDR1 MDHEN and CDR2 SYDVKM. The CDR3, as DNA: TGTGCCAGCAGTTTCTCCGCCGGCAGGGAGAGCACAGATACGCAGTATTTT. It yields the protein CASSFSAGRESTDTQYF.

This chain connects TRBV7-9 to TRBJ2-2; 10 nucleotides match TRBD1. Germline CDR1 SEHNR, CDR2 FQNEAQ (reference sequence). V lost 5 bases, J lost 1 base, and 4 bases stayed unmatched. The CDR3 totals 16 residues. For the CDR3, the DNA is TGTGCCAGCAGCGACCGGGACAGGGGGAACACCGGGGAGCTGTTTTTT. This sequence encodes CASSDRDRGNTGELFF.

J is TRBJ2-7 and V is TRBV4-1, with TRBD1 matching over 12 bases. The V segment lost 0 bases and the J segment 4 bases; nucleotides outside the gene matches: 4. Germline V gene sequence: CDR1 MGHRA, CDR2 YSYEKL. This CDR3 is 16 amino acids long. CDR3 residues: CASSQDRDRGRYEQYF. CDR3 DNA: TGCGCCAGCAGCCAAGATAGGGACAGGGGGCGGTACGAGCAGTACTTC.

The chain couples TRBV7-9 to TRBJ1-4; perhaps TRBD1 as D (5 bases). V lost 5 bases, J lost 8 bases, and 15 bases lay in between. CDR1 SEHNR and CDR2 FQNEAQ come from the germline V gene (reference sequence). The CDR3 is 14 residues long. Here the CDR3 DNA reads TGTGCCAGCAGCGGGGACGGCGGGAGGGAAAAACTGTTTTTT. This gives the protein CASSGDGGREKLFF.

This chain uses TRBV29-1 with TRBJ2-3; D perhaps matches TRBD2 (6 bases). V lost 7 bases and J 0 bases, leaving 14 bases between the germline ends. This CDR3 has 14 amino acids. Germline CDR1 is SQVTM and CDR2 is ANQGSEA. This CDR3 reads CSAGRAGSTDTQYF. CDR3 nucleotides: TGCAGCGCAGGTCGAGCGGGTAGCACAGATACGCAGTATTTT.

The chain combines TRBV28 with TRBJ2-3; 7 bases are a match to TRBD1. V shed 3 bases and J 1 base; nucleotides not matched to a gene: 10. Germline V gene sequence: CDR1 MDHEN, CDR2 SYDVKM. CDR3 length: 17 residues. The CDR3 sequence: CASSFNRQGCGTDTQYF. Written as DNA, the CDR3 is TGTGCCAGCAGTTTCAACAGACAGGGTTGTGGCACAGATACGCAGTATTTT.

This clonotype was counted a few times. The rearrangement links TRBV7-3 to TRBJ2-1, with TRBD1 matching 7 bases. Germline assignment: CDR1 SGHTA and CDR2 FQGTGA. V lost 4 bases to trimming and J lost 8 bases; unmatched junction nucleotides: 14. This CDR3 has 16 amino acids. The CDR3 nucleotides read TGTGCCAGCAGCTCTACCAGGGGACAGAGAAGGGATGAGCAGTTCTTC. It yields the protein CASSSTRGQRRDEQFF.

V gene TRBV5-4 combines with J gene TRBJ1-2; D gene ambiguous. CDR1 and CDR2 from the germline V gene are SGHNT and YYREEE (reference sequence). V dropped 0 bases and J dropped 4 bases, with 7 bases sitting between them. The CDR3 contains 13 residues. The CDR3 sequence: CASSLDKVYGYTF. The CDR3 nucleotides read TGTGCCAGCAGCTTGGACAAGGTCTATGGCTACACCTTC.

This sequence joins TRBV13 and TRBJ2-3; the match to TRBD2 covers 8 bases. This CDR3 comprises 15 residues. Trimming took 3 bases from V and 6 from J; bases not matched to a gene: 8. The germline V gene has CDR1 PRHDT and CDR2 FYEKMQ (reference sequence). The CDR3 loop reads CASSFFGAGDDTQYF. The CDR3 DNA is TGTGCCAGCAGCTTCTTTGGAGCGGGAGATGATACGCAGTATTTT.

This clonotype was recorded a few times. A read error may produce the germline difference seen at one junction end. V gene TRBV27 combines with J gene TRBJ2-1; D is unresolved. CDR3 length: 13 amino acids. Looked up from germline, CDR1 is MNHEY and CDR2 is SMNVEV (reference sequence). The CDR3 DNA sequence: TGTGCCAGCAGTTTAGGCGTCTACAATGAGCAGTTTTTC. The encoded protein is CASSLGVYNEQFF.

V usage is TRBV15 and J usage is TRBJ2-7; 8 bases are shared with TRBD1. Trimming removed 4 bases from V and 2 bases from J; junction bases left unmatched: 4. This CDR3 spans 14 amino acids. The V gene's germline CDR1 is LNHNV and CDR2 YYDKDF (reference sequence). The CDR3 here is CATSIRTGPYEQYF. The CDR3 DNA reads as TGTGCCACCAGCATAAGGACAGGGCCCTACGAGCAGTACTTC.

The chain is built from TRBV19 and TRBJ2-6; D not resolved. The V gene lost 7 bases and the J gene lost 1 base, with 11 bases spanning the gap. Germline V gives CDR1 LNHDA, CDR2 SQIVND (reference sequence). This CDR3 contains 15 residues. CDR3 DNA sequence: TGTGCCAGTATATTTTGGGGTTCTGGGGCCAACGTCCTGACTTTC. Residues: CASIFWGSGANVLTF.

The chain recombines TRBV15 with TRBJ1-1; possibly TRBD1 for D (6 bases). The V gene lost 3 bases and the J gene lost 8 bases, with 16 bases spanning the gap. Per germline, CDR1 LNHNV and CDR2 YYDKDF (reference sequence). This CDR3 region has 14 residues. The CDR3 loop is CATSSEWGQIEAFF. The DNA of the CDR3 is TGTGCCACCAGCAGTGAGTGGGGACAAATCGAAGCTTTCTTT.

J is TRBJ2-1 and V is TRBV27, with TRBD2 identical over 12 bases. V gave up 2 bases and J gave up 8 bases; unmatched junction bases: 4. This CDR3 has 15 residues. The germline V gene has CDR1 MNHEY and CDR2 SMNVEV (reference sequence). CDR3 amino acids: CASSLRTSGMHEQFF. CDR3 DNA sequence: TGTGCCAGCAGTTTAAGGACTAGCGGGATGCATGAGCAGTTCTTC.

The genes are TRBV12-3 or TRBV12-4 and TRBJ1-5; TRBD1 is a possible D gene (6 bases). The CDR3 is made up of 14 amino acids. V dropped 2 bases and J dropped 2 bases, with 7 bases sitting between them. The CDR3 nucleotides read TGTGCCAGCAGTTTAAACAGGGGCAATCAGCCCCAGCATTTT. Its translation is CASSLNRGNQPQHF.

The J gene is TRBJ1-4, the V gene TRBV27, with 8 bases identical to TRBD1. Trimming cost V 8 bases and J 4 bases; bases outside gene matches: 18. Germline V lookup: CDR1 MNHEY, CDR2 SMNVEV (reference sequence). The CDR3 runs 18 residues. CDR3 bases: TGTGCCAGCCGAAGCCGGGAGTTGTTGGACAGGGATAATGAAAAACTGTTTTTT. Translated: CASRSRELLDRDNEKLFF.

This clonotype was found a few times. This chain uses TRBV5-6 with TRBJ2-7; D is possibly TRBD1 or TRBD2 (5 bases each). V lost 3 bases and J lost 3, with 10 bases in between. The CDR3 spans 13 residues. Germline V CDR1 and CDR2: SGHDT, YYEEEE. CDR3 sequence (DNA): TGTGCCAGCAGCTCCGGGACCGACTACGAGCAGTACTTC. It specifies CASSSGTDYEQYF.

The rearrangement joins TRBV5-1 to TRBJ2-1; 9 bases align to TRBD2. V trimming: 4 bases; J trimming: 4 bases; junction bases outside the gene matches: 12. CDR3 size: 17 residues. The germline gives CDR1 SGHRS, CDR2 YFSETQ. CDR3 region: CASSPTLGLANYNEQFF. The CDR3 region has the DNA TGCGCCAGCAGCCCTACCCTTGGACTAGCGAATTACAATGAGCAGTTCTTC. The complete variable domain, with remaining parts taken from reference TRBV5-1 and TRBJ2-1, reads KAGVTQTPRYLIKTRGQQVTLSCSPISGHRSVSWYQQTPGQGLQFLFEYFSETQRNKGNFPGRFSGRQFSNSRSEMNVSTLELGDSALYLCASSPTLGLANYNEQFFGPGTRLTVL.